This T cell receptor beta chain is drawn from a study of T cells in Graves' hyperthyroidism and ophthalmopathy. Amplified TCR beta CDR3 regions derived from RNA transcripts. The HTBI primer set was used in a first-round RT-PCR of the TCR CDR3. Using its own MiXCR run on the multiplex PCR reads, TCRdb lists one record per CDR3 protein. The table lists fewer than 650,000 distinct CDR3 sequences, approximately 15% of them singletons. Overall study results and limits: Most clonotypes expanded in the thyroid (above 0.001) were also present in blood. Median prediction lead before ophthalmopathy onset was 6 to 8 months with the model.

V shed 5 bases and J 6 bases; nucleotides not matched to a gene: 9. Looked up from germline, CDR1 is SNHLY and CDR2 is FYNNEI. CDR3 size: 14 residues. At least ten counts were recorded for this clonotype. The antigen remains undetermined. This TCR derives from a woman under 40 with Graves' hyperthyroidism that later progressed to Graves' ophthalmopathy. V usage is TRBV2 and J usage is TRBJ2-7; 8 bases line up with TRBD1. Sequenced sample: blood. The CDR3 DNA sequence: TGTGCCAGCAGTCTAGACAGGGGCCTTTCCGAGCAGTACTTC. This codes for CASSLDRGLSEQYF.